A single sample gave rise to the 6 T cell receptor beta chains below, sequenced in a study of human T cells and chemical hapten exposure. TCRdb reprocessed the RACE reads via MiXCR and lists one record per CDR3 protein. The sample holds tens of thousands of distinct CDR3 sequences; approximately 10% are singletons and the top ten take 5% to 6.5%. As to time point: pre-sensitization, week 0. Treatment meaning: therapeutic diphenylcyclopropenone sensitization with weekly scalp DPC. This sample comprised whole blood, obtained in connection with sensitization to the hapten diphenylcyclopropenone (DPC). These receptors were taken from a man aged 25 to 40 with alopecia areata. Some clones in this sample may be carry-over from other donors' samples.

In this sample, this clonotype turned up a few times. The rearrangement joins TRBV10-1 to TRBJ2-3; D gene ambiguous. This CDR3 region has 17 residues. Germline CDR1 and CDR2: WNHNN and SYGVQD (reference sequence). Between the trimmed V and J ends, which lost 11 bases and 0 bases, there was a span of 24 bases. For the CDR3, the DNA is TGCGCCGTGCAACCGGTTGCCGTTTGGAGTAGCACAGATACGCAGTATTTT. Its protein is CAVQPVAVWSSTDTQYF.

The V and J genes are TRBV20-1 and TRBJ2-7, with D tentatively TRBD2 (6 bases). V gave up 0 bases and J gave up 2 bases, with 14 bases separating them. Germline V gene lookup returns CDR1 DFQATT and CDR2 SNEGSKA (reference sequence). The CDR3 consists of 15 residues. CDR3 loop: CSARDTGLSTYEQYF. DNA of the CDR3: TGCAGTGCTAGAGATACGGGACTTTCAACCTACGAGCAGTACTTC.

This clonotype showed up many times. V gene TRBV7-6 combines with J gene TRBJ2-3, with 10 bases matching TRBD2. The CDR3 runs to 17 residues. V was clipped by 1 base and J by 2 bases; unmatched bases: 6. The germline gives CDR1 SGHVS, CDR2 FNYEAQ. This CDR3 is CASSLGVAGGHTDTQYF. The CDR3 nucleotides read TGTGCCAGCAGCTTAGGAGTAGCGGGGGGCCACACAGATACGCAGTATTTT.

This clonotype has ten or more counts. V gene TRBV6-5 combines with J gene TRBJ1-1; D remains unclear. Germline lookup yields CDR1 MNHEY and CDR2 SVGAGI. V was trimmed by 2 bases and J by 3 bases, leaving 7 bases between them. This CDR3 has 13 residues. In nucleotides, the CDR3 is TGTGCCAGCAGTTACGTGGCAGACACTGAAGCTTTCTTT. Amino acid sequence: CASSYVADTEAFF.

This clonotype was picked up a small number of times. The gene calls are TRBV29-1 and TRBJ2-1; the match to TRBD1 covers 7 bases. CDR3 length: 16 amino acids. Germline CDR1 is SQVTM and CDR2 is ANQGSEA. The CDR3 nucleotides are TGCGGACTCAAACAGGGGAATCTCCACCTCAACAATGAGCAGTTCTTC. Translation gives CGLKQGNLHLNNEQFF.

This clonotype was detected many times. V usage is TRBV10-3 and J usage is TRBJ2-6; 8 bases are shared with TRBD1. The CDR3 has 20 amino acids. The J segment lost 0 bases and the V segment lost 4 bases, leaving 14 bases of the junction unmatched. From germline, CDR1 is ENHRY and CDR2 SYGVKD. The chain's CDR3 is CAISAGAGGQRNSGANVLTF. The CDR3 nucleotides are TGTGCCATCAGTGCTGGGGCAGGGGGCCAGCGAAACTCTGGGGCCAACGTCCTGACTTTC.